Below, 17 T cell receptor beta chains from the same sample are listed, as sequenced in a study of glioma-infiltrating T cells after dendritic cell vaccination. The data were produced by immunoSEQ multiplex PCR, yet TCRdb's version contains in-frame clones alone and is incomplete. The table lists 90,000 to 140,000 clones, nearly 90% of them singletons. The time point was: after dendritic cell vaccination, including at tumor progression/relapse. The sample was blood, taken after dendritic cell vaccination. The origin of the receptors is a human donor with glioblastoma.

This clone was observed a single time. The chain links TRBV5-4 to TRBJ2-3, with a weak D call TRBD2 (6 bases). Germline V gene sequence: CDR1 SGHNT, CDR2 YYREEE (reference sequence). The CDR3 has 16 residues. With 4 bases removed from V and 0 bases from J, the gap between germline ends came to 15 bases. The CDR3 reads CASSGGGSRSTDTQYF. As DNA, the CDR3 is TGTGCCAGCAGCGGGGGAGGTAGCCGAAGCACAGATACGCAGTATTTT.

The J gene is TRBJ1-2, the V gene TRBV5-1; the D gene is possibly TRBD1 (6 bases). The V end was cut by 0 bases, the J end by 6 bases, with 6 bases between. This CDR3 contains 12 residues. The germline V gene has CDR1 SGHRS and CDR2 YFSETQ. The CDR3 is CASSLGTDGYTF. CDR3 DNA: TGCGCCAGCAGCTTGGGGACAGATGGCTACACCTTC.

The gene calls are TRBV5-1 and TRBJ2-1; a possible D gene is TRBD1 (6 bases). Germline V CDR1 and CDR2: SGHRS, YFSETQ. V was pared by 7 bases and J by 7 bases, with 21 bases between. This CDR3 contains 15 residues. This CDR3 reads CASSERRDNRNEQFF. For the CDR3, the DNA is TGCGCCAGCTCCGAACGCCGGGACAATAGGAATGAGCAGTTCTTC.

V is TRBV11-2 and J is TRBJ1-1; D is perhaps TRBD1 (6 bases). The CDR3 is 14 amino acids. V was pared by 7 bases and J by 0 bases, with 12 bases between. Germline CDR1 reads SGHAT; CDR2 reads FQNNGV. CDR3 protein: CASTIGQMNTEAFF. CDR3 DNA sequence: TGTGCCAGCACCATAGGACAGATGAACACTGAAGCTTTCTTT. Supplemented by reference TRBV11-2 and TRBJ1-1, the full variable domain reads EAGVAQSPRYKIIEKRQSVAFWCNPISGHATLYWYQQILGQGPKLLIQFQNNGVVDDSQLPKDRFSAERLKGVDSTLKIQPAKLEDSAVYLCASTIGQMNTEAFFGQGTRLTVV.

The chain links TRBV9 to TRBJ2-1, with 7 positions matching TRBD2. V trimming: 4 bases; J trimming: 4 bases; junction bases outside the gene matches: 11. The V gene's germline CDR1 is SGDLS and CDR2 YYNGEE. The CDR3 consists of 16 residues. The CDR3 sequence: CASSSTPSGFYNEQFF. The CDR3 DNA is TGTGCCAGCAGCTCCACCCCTAGCGGATTTTACAATGAGCAGTTCTTC. Filled out from reference TRBV9 and TRBJ2-1, the complete variable domain reads DSGVTQTPKHLITATGQRVTLRCSPRSGDLSVYWYQQSLDQGLQFLIQYYNGEERAKGNILERFSAQQFPDLHSELNLSSLELGDSALYFCASSSTPSGFYNEQFFGPGTRLTVL.

V is TRBV18 and J is TRBJ2-1; a possible D gene is TRBD2 (9 bases). The CDR3 is 16 residues long. Germline V gene data show CDR1 as KGHSH and CDR2 as LQKENI. V was trimmed by 6 bases and J by 9 bases, leaving 24 bases between them. CDR3 region: CASSQGASGVEIEQFF. CDR3 coding DNA: TGTGCCAGCTCGCAGGGGGCTAGCGGGGTTGAGATTGAGCAGTTCTTC.

This sequence joins TRBV6-1 and TRBJ1-2; D remains ambiguous. The CDR3 has 12 residues. Germline CDR1 reads MNHNS; CDR2 reads SASEGT. Trimming stripped 2 bases from V and 5 bases from J, with 6 bases between. The CDR3 nucleotides are TGTGCCAGCAGTGAATTAAAATATGGCTACACCTTC. Translated: CASSELKYGYTF.

A single count supports this clone. The chain employs TRBV7-3 and TRBJ2-3; maybe TRBD1 (8 bases). CDR3 length: 17 residues. V was clipped by 1 base and J by 0 bases, with 14 bases between them. Germline lookup yields CDR1 SGHTA and CDR2 FQGTGA. CDR3 coding DNA: TGTGCCAGCAGCTTAAACAGGGGGGGCCTTAGCACAGATACGCAGTATTTT. Amino acids: CASSLNRGGLSTDTQYF.

V is TRBV10-2 and J is TRBJ2-7; 9 positions match TRBD2. Trimming cost V 8 bases and J 3 bases; bases outside gene matches: 5. There are 13 residues in the CDR3. Germline V gene data show CDR1 as WSHSY and CDR2 as SAAADI. The chain's CDR3 is CASGLAGDYEQYF. Here the CDR3 DNA reads TGCGCCAGCGGATTAGCGGGGGACTACGAGCAGTACTTC.

The chain employs TRBV18 and TRBJ2-1, with a possible D match to TRBD2 (5 bases). The V end lost 2 bases, the J end lost 3 bases, and 11 bases lay between the germline ends. CDR1 is KGHSH and CDR2 is LQKENI in the germline V gene. This CDR3 is built from 15 residues. The CDR3 sequence is CASSPEGSGYNEQFF. The CDR3 DNA reads TGTGCCAGCTCACCAGAGGGATCGGGCTACAATGAGCAGTTCTTC.

Concerning this clone: A junction boundary mismatches the germline segment, possibly from a read error. This chain joins TRBV2 and TRBJ2-5, with 7 nucleotides matching TRBD1. The V gene's germline CDR1 is SNHLY and CDR2 FYNNEI. The CDR3 length is 13 residues. The CDR3 DNA sequence: TGTGCCAGCAGTGAAGCGCCCGGCAGGCAGGGGGACTTC. Protein sequence: CASSEAPGRQGDF.

This chain joins TRBV2 and TRBJ1-1; no clear D gene. Trimming stripped 3 bases from V and 2 bases from J, with 13 bases between. Germline loops: CDR1 SNHLY, CDR2 FYNNEI. The CDR3 loop spans 15 amino acids. This CDR3 reads CASSEGQEYNTEAFF. The CDR3 bases are TGTGCCAGCAGTGAGGGTCAGGAATACAACACTGAAGCTTTCTTT. The variable domain in full, with the rest retrieved from reference TRBV2 and TRBJ1-1, is EPEVTQTPSHQVTQMGQEVILRCVPISNHLYFYWYRQILGQKVEFLVSFYNNEISEKSEIFDDQFSVERPDGSNFTLKIRSTKLEDSAMYFCASSEGQEYNTEAFFGQGTRLTVV.

This sequence joins TRBV27 and TRBJ2-3; no reliable D call. Germline-derived CDR1 and CDR2 are MNHEY and SMNVEV (reference sequence). The CDR3 is 13 amino acids. V was shortened by 2 bases and J by 2 bases, with 5 bases between the two germline ends. The CDR3 DNA follows: TGTGCCAGCAGTTTAGTTCTCACAGATACGCAGTATTTT. Encoded protein: CASSLVLTDTQYF.

This chain uses TRBV30 with TRBJ1-4, with D unclear. CDR1 GTSNPN and CDR2 SVGIG come from the germline V gene (reference sequence). This CDR3 region has 16 residues. V shed 4 bases and J shed 4 bases, with 19 bases lying between them. This chain's CDR3 is CAWMTKPTGYNEKLFF. The CDR3 DNA follows: TGTGCCTGGATGACCAAACCTACGGGGTATAATGAAAAACTGTTTTTT.

The rearrangement links TRBV6-1 to TRBJ2-3; maybe TRBD2 (5 bases). Germline CDR1 MNHNS, CDR2 SASEGT. Trimming removed 2 bases from V and 5 bases from J, with 5 bases in between. The CDR3 extends over 12 amino acids. CDR3 residues: CASSERGDTQYF. In DNA, the CDR3 is TGTGCCAGCAGTGAACGGGGAGATACGCAGTATTTT.

The J gene is TRBJ2-7, the V gene TRBV6-5; D call uncertain. V was cut by 5 bases and J by 6 bases, with 14 bases left in between. There are 13 residues in the CDR3. Looked up from germline, CDR1 is MNHEY and CDR2 is SVGAGI. The chain's CDR3 is CASSQTVSREQYF. The CDR3, as DNA: TGTGCCAGCAGTCAGACTGTCTCGCGCGAGCAGTACTTC.

This chain links TRBV7-9 with TRBJ1-2; D not certain. V lost 0 bases and J 6 bases, leaving 14 bases between the germline ends. This CDR3 is built from 15 residues. Germline V lookup: CDR1 SEHNR, CDR2 FQNEAQ (reference sequence). DNA of the CDR3: TGTGCCAGCAGCTTAGCTACCCAGTTTGATCATGGCTACACCTTC. It specifies CASSLATQFDHGYTF.